Below are 30 T cell receptor beta chains sequenced from a single sample in a study of CD4 T cells in relation to SARS-CoV-2 and coronaviruses. Clones were read by immunoSEQ multiplex PCR, and TCRdb kept only the in-frame ones, dropping some. The sample holds about 65,000 clones; around 87% are singletons and the top ten take 1.5% to 2%. The unexposed donors gave CD4+ T cells in about 2010-2019, prior to COVID-19. The source material was memory CD4+ T cells from PBMCs. Source of these receptors: a human donor in good health.

The chain has TRBV7-6 and TRBJ1-3; D perhaps matches TRBD1 (5 bases). The CDR3 extends over 16 amino acids. V was cut by 4 bases and J by 0 bases, with 13 bases left in between. Germline V gene data show CDR1 as SGHVS and CDR2 as FNYEAQ. The CDR3 spells CASSSGLGSSGNTIYF. The CDR3, as DNA: TGTGCCAGCAGCTCGGGACTAGGGTCCTCTGGAAACACCATATATTTT. Using reference TRBV7-6 and TRBJ1-3 for the parts outside the CDR3, the full variable domain is GAGVSQSPRYKVTKRGQDVALRCDPISGHVSLYWYRQALGQGPEFLTYFNYEAQQDKSGLPNDRFSAERPEGSISTLTIQRTEQRDSAMYRCASSSGLGSSGNTIYFGEGSWLTVV.

This clone is a singleton in its sample. The chain carries TRBV2 and TRBJ1-1; D remains ambiguous. Trimming took 2 bases from V and 1 from J, leaving 8 bases between them. This CDR3 spans 14 amino acids. CDR1 is SNHLY and CDR2 is FYNNEI in the germline V gene. Here the CDR3 DNA reads TGTGCCAGCAGTGAATACGGGAGGAACACTGAAGCTTTCTTT. Encoded protein: CASSEYGRNTEAFF.

The chain recombines TRBV27 with TRBJ1-2; D ambiguous. In germline, CDR1 is MNHEY, CDR2 SMNVEV (reference sequence). This CDR3 is 16 amino acids long. Between the trimmed V and J ends, which lost 1 base and 1 base, there was a span of 13 bases. Here the CDR3 DNA reads TGTGCCAGCAGTTTATACGCGGGAGGACTTAACTATGGCTACACCTTC. This translates into CASSLYAGGLNYGYTF.

The chain employs TRBV28 and TRBJ1-5, with D tentatively TRBD1 (5 bases). CDR3 length: 15 amino acids. CDR1 MDHEN and CDR2 SYDVKM come from the germline V gene. V was cut by 4 bases and J by 2 bases, with 12 bases left in between. CDR3 nucleotide sequence: TGTGCCAGCAGTTCCATGACGACAGGCAATCAGCCCCAGCATTTT. This translates into CASSSMTTGNQPQHF.

This clone is a singleton in its sample. The V gene is TRBV19, the J gene TRBJ1-3, with 9 bases fitting TRBD1. V shed 6 bases and J 7 bases; nucleotides not matched to a gene: 7. The CDR3 runs to 14 residues. Germline V lookup: CDR1 LNHDA, CDR2 SQIVND (reference sequence). CDR3 coding DNA: TGTGCCAGTAGGACCGGGACAGGGTTGAACACCATATATTTT. Translating it yields CASRTGTGLNTIYF.

The chain joins TRBV29-1 to TRBJ1-6, with D unresolved. The germline V gene has CDR1 SQVTM and CDR2 ANQGSEA. This CDR3 contains 10 residues. V lost 7 bases, J lost 10 bases, and 8 bases lay in between. In DNA form, the CDR3 reads TGCAGCGCCGGCAGGTCACCCCTCCACTTT. The encoded protein is CSAGRSPLHF.

The chain joins TRBV7-9 to TRBJ1-1; possibly TRBD1 for D (6 bases). Germline V gives CDR1 SEHNR, CDR2 FQNEAQ (reference sequence). Trimming removed 3 bases at V and 8 bases at J, with 16 bases between. The length of the CDR3 is 14 residues. CDR3 in amino acids: CASSFGGRDREAFF. DNA of the CDR3: TGTGCCAGCAGCTTCGGGGGACGCGACAGGGAAGCTTTCTTT. The entire variable domain, with the rest obtained from reference TRBV7-9 and TRBJ1-1, is as follows: DTGVSQNPRHKITKRGQNVTFRCDPISEHNRLYWYRQTLGQGPEFLTYFQNEAQLEKSRLLSDRFSAERPKGSFSTLEIQRTEQGDSAMYLCASSFGGRDREAFFGQGTRLTVV.

This rearrangement joins TRBV27 to TRBJ2-7, with 7 positions matching TRBD2. The V and J ends lost 11 bases and 2 bases, in that order; junction bases with no gene match: 9. Germline CDR1 reads MNHEY; CDR2 reads SMNVEV (reference sequence). The CDR3 is made up of 13 amino acids. DNA for the CDR3: TGTGCCTGCGGGAGCGGGTGGGCCTACGAGCAGTACTTC. It is translated as CACGSGWAYEQYF.

The V call is TRBV7-9, the J call TRBJ2-7; 9 bases are a match to TRBD1. The germline CDR1 and CDR2 sequences are SEHNR and FQNEAQ (reference sequence). The CDR3 has 14 residues. Trimming at V came to 11 bases and at J to 5 bases, leaving 13 bases not matched to a gene. This CDR3 is CASSSQGQGNEQYF. DNA for the CDR3: TGTGCCTCATCTTCCCAGGGACAGGGTAACGAGCAGTACTTC.

The genes are TRBV6-5 and TRBJ2-1, with TRBD1 matching over 9 bases. CDR3 length: 14 residues. CDR1 and CDR2 from the germline V gene are MNHEY and SVGAGI. V shed 6 bases and J 7 bases; nucleotides not matched to a gene: 7. In nucleotides, the CDR3 is TGTGCCAGCAGGGGACAGGGTTTAAGTAATGAGCAGTTCTTC. Its translation is CASRGQGLSNEQFF.

A remark on this clone: At one of its ends the junction is not consistent with the germline gene, which may arise from a read error. Additional DNA sequences in this sample encode the identical CDR3. This chain links TRBV27 with TRBJ1-5, with D unresolved. This CDR3 has 14 residues. From germline, CDR1 is MNHEY and CDR2 SMNVEV (reference sequence). The CDR3 loop reads CASSLYFLGQPQHF. The CDR3 coding sequence is TGTGCCAGCAGTTTATATTTCCTGGGTCAGCCTCAGCATTTT.

The rearrangement uses TRBV28 and TRBJ2-2, with unresolved D. Trimming removed 2 bases from V and 8 bases from J, with 15 bases in between. This CDR3 is 15 amino acids long. The germline V gene encodes CDR1 MDHEN and CDR2 SYDVKM. For the CDR3, the DNA is TGTGCCAGCAGTTTAGTGACCTTAGTCGTTGGGGAGCTGTTTTTT. Translating it yields CASSLVTLVVGELFF.

This chain connects TRBV7-3 to TRBJ2-1; no definite D call. V lost 2 bases, J lost 5 bases, and 7 bases lay in between. The CDR3 runs to 13 residues. Germline CDR1 is SGHTA and CDR2 is FQGTGA. The CDR3 sequence: CASSLSQNNEQFF. Here the CDR3 DNA reads TGTGCCAGCAGCTTATCACAGAACAATGAGCAGTTCTTC.

The chain combines TRBV6-1 with TRBJ2-1, with 10 nucleotides matching TRBD2. The V segment lost 0 bases and the J segment 2 bases; nucleotides outside the gene matches: 4. CDR3 length: 17 amino acids. The V gene's germline CDR1 is MNHNS and CDR2 SASEGT. The CDR3 protein is CASSEALAGVPYNEQFF. The CDR3 DNA sequence: TGTGCCAGCAGTGAAGCCCTAGCGGGAGTCCCCTACAATGAGCAGTTCTTC.

The CDR3 here is CASSLGLGRGTGELFF. CDR3 DNA sequence: TGTGCCAGCAGCCTCGGACTGGGCAGGGGCACCGGGGAGCTGTTTTTT. The V and J genes are TRBV3-1 (or the pseudogene TRBV3-2) and TRBJ2-2, with D possibly being TRBD1 (6 bases). Germline CDR1 is LGHDT and CDR2 is YNNKEL (reference sequence). This CDR3 has 16 residues. The V end was cut by 4 bases, the J end by 4 bases, with 16 bases between.

The sample holds a few counts of this clone. The chain has TRBV5-5 and TRBJ1-2; no clear D. Germline V gene lookup returns CDR1 SGHKS and CDR2 YYEKEE (reference sequence). The CDR3 is 14 residues long. V lost 0 bases to trimming and J lost 2 bases, with 8 bases between them. The CDR3 DNA reads as TGTGCCAGCAGCTTGGGCACCCAAAACTATGGCTACACCTTC. This sequence encodes CASSLGTQNYGYTF.

The V gene is TRBV5-1, the J gene TRBJ2-7; D gene uncertain. Between the trimmed V and J ends, which lost 0 bases and 2 bases, there was a span of 24 bases. CDR1 SGHRS and CDR2 YFSETQ come from the germline V gene. The CDR3 has 19 amino acids. CDR3 coding DNA: TGCGCCAGCAGCTTGGGTGGGTCCTACAGCAAATCGGATGCCTACGAGCAGTACTTC. Amino acid sequence: CASSLGGSYSKSDAYEQYF.

The chain carries TRBV5-4 and TRBJ1-4, with D unclear. The CDR3 totals 14 residues. V was trimmed by 1 base and J by 3 bases, leaving 7 bases between them. The germline V gene has CDR1 SGHNT and CDR2 YYREEE (reference sequence). The CDR3 sequence is CASSLSRANEKLFF. The CDR3 DNA reads TGTGCCAGCAGCTTGAGCCGCGCTAATGAAAAACTGTTTTTT.

CDR3 in amino acids: CASSPPGDTQYF. The CDR3, as DNA: TGTGCCAGTAGCCCTCCTGGGGATACGCAGTATTTT. V and J are TRBV19 and TRBJ2-3; D is ambiguous. The CDR3 sequence is 12 residues long. With 6 bases removed from V and 6 bases from J, the gap between germline ends came to 10 bases. Germline lookup yields CDR1 LNHDA and CDR2 SQIVND (reference sequence).

The chain joins TRBV5-1 to TRBJ1-1; D ambiguous. In germline, CDR1 is SGHRS, CDR2 YFSETQ. This CDR3 spans 14 amino acids. V was trimmed by 5 bases and J by 0 bases, leaving 11 bases between them. CDR3 nucleotide sequence: TGCGCCAGCAGTCCGAGGAGGCTGAACACTGAAGCTTTCTTT. Its protein is CASSPRRLNTEAFF.

V usage is TRBV12-5 and J usage is TRBJ1-1; 9 bases match TRBD1. V lost 1 base and J lost 3; bases outside the gene matches: 3. CDR3 length equals 15 residues. Germline V lookup: CDR1 LGHNT, CDR2 FRNRAP. The CDR3 coding sequence is TGTGCTAGTGGTTTGGATGGACAGGGGTACACTGAAGCTTTCTTT. Its translation: CASGLDGQGYTEAFF.

The chain combines TRBV6-1 with TRBJ1-5; D is possibly TRBD1 (5 bases). Trimming removed 4 bases from V and 1 base from J, with 14 bases in between. Germline V CDR1 and CDR2: MNHNS, SASEGT. This CDR3 is 16 amino acids long. CDR3 DNA: TGTGCCAGCAGTGCCCTCGGGTGGGGCAGCAATCAGCCCCAGCATTTT. Encoded protein: CASSALGWGSNQPQHF.

The chain recombines TRBV6-2 or TRBV6-3 with TRBJ2-7; 9 positions agree with TRBD1. The CDR3 length is 17 residues. The V segment lost 5 bases and the J segment 5 bases; nucleotides outside the gene matches: 16. Germline V gene sequence: CDR1 MNHEY, CDR2 SVGEGT. The CDR3 loop is CASSIPTGTGSRDEQYF. The CDR3 coding sequence is TGTGCCAGCAGTATCCCTACCGGGACAGGGTCGAGGGACGAGCAGTACTTC.

The V and J genes are TRBV3-1 (or the pseudogene TRBV3-2) and TRBJ2-1, with a possible D match to TRBD2 (5 bases). Germline CDR1 reads LGHDT; CDR2 reads YNNKEL (reference sequence). The CDR3 sequence is 14 residues long. V was clipped by 4 bases and J by 0 bases, with 7 bases between them. CDR3 bases: TGTGCCAGCAGCCCTGGGAGCTCCTACAATGAGCAGTTCTTC. Translating it yields CASSPGSSYNEQFF.

V is TRBV4-2 and J is TRBJ1-1; D gene uncertain. The germline CDR1 and CDR2 sequences are LGHNA and YNFKEQ. V dropped 1 base and J dropped 0 bases, with 9 bases sitting between them. The CDR3 covers 15 residues. DNA of the CDR3: TGTGCCAGCAGCCAAGGGCAGCCTATGAACACTGAAGCTTTCTTT. It yields the protein CASSQGQPMNTEAFF.

The chain recombines TRBV28 with TRBJ2-4, with 7 bases aligning to TRBD1. Germline V lookup: CDR1 MDHEN, CDR2 SYDVKM. The J segment lost 8 bases and the V segment lost 6 bases, leaving 10 bases of the junction unmatched. This CDR3 contains 14 residues. CDR3 coding DNA: TGTGCCAGCAGCTACAACAGGGGTGGGGACATTCAGTACTTC. Amino acid sequence: CASSYNRGGDIQYF.

The chain combines TRBV28 with TRBJ2-5; the D gene is possibly TRBD2 (5 bases). Trimming took off 5 bases at V and 4 bases at J, with 20 bases between the two ends. Germline V gives CDR1 MDHEN, CDR2 SYDVKM. The CDR3 loop spans 16 amino acids. Here the CDR3 DNA reads TGTGCCAGCAGTCCGACGACGGGTTCCCGGGGAGAGACCCAGTACTTC. Protein sequence: CASSPTTGSRGETQYF.

The chain joins TRBV27 to TRBJ2-7, with 10 bases fitting TRBD2. Germline values: CDR1 MNHEY, CDR2 SMNVEV (reference sequence). The CDR3 runs to 15 residues. The J segment lost 3 bases and the V segment lost 5 bases, leaving 7 bases of the junction unmatched. The CDR3 DNA reads TGTGCCAGCAGTAACGGACTAGCGGTTCTCTACGAGCAGTACTTC. It translates to CASSNGLAVLYEQYF.

The chain couples TRBV7-2 to TRBJ2-3; TRBD1 aligns across 8 bases. With V trimmed by 1 base and J by 8 bases, 11 bases remained unmatched. Germline values: CDR1 SGHTA, CDR2 FQGNSA. CDR3 length: 16 amino acids. DNA for the CDR3: TGTGCCAGCAGCTTAGTTTCTCCAGGGGGCCCTGCTACGCAGTATTTT. This sequence encodes CASSLVSPGGPATQYF.

The gene calls are TRBV9 and TRBJ1-2; TRBD1 matches at 11 bases. J lost 6 bases, V lost 3 bases, and 13 bases had no gene match. Germline loops: CDR1 SGDLS, CDR2 YYNGEE. The CDR3 has 17 amino acids. The DNA for the CDR3 is TGTGCCAGCAGCGCATCCCTCCGCCCGGGACAGGGGGATGGCTACACCTTC. Translating gives CASSASLRPGQGDGYTF.